The 8 T cell receptor beta chains reported below all come from one sample, sequenced in a study of T cells in Graves' hyperthyroidism and ophthalmopathy. Amplification of TCR beta CDR3 regions was performed using RNA transcripts as template. The TCR CDR3 was amplified in a first-round RT-PCR using the HTBI primer set. From the multiplex PCR reads, TCRdb called clonotypes with MiXCR, one entry per CDR3 protein. The repertoire has hundreds of thousands of distinct CDR3 sequences, approximately 19% of them found once; the top ten carry over 15%. Sequenced: blood. These receptors were collected from a woman in her forties or fifties with Graves' hyperthyroidism that later progressed to Graves' ophthalmopathy.

J is TRBJ2-3 and V is TRBV29-1, with 11 nucleotides matching TRBD2. Germline CDR1 is SQVTM and CDR2 is ANQGSEA. The CDR3 contains 16 residues. Unmatched junction bases numbered 7, after V lost 3 bases and J lost 2 bases. CDR3 nucleotide sequence: TGCAGCGTTGAGTTTGCTAGCGGGGGGATCACAGATACGCAGTATTTT. It codes for CSVEFASGGITDTQYF.

V gene TRBV7-9 combines with J gene TRBJ2-3; D is unresolved. Trimming took off 6 bases at V and 3 bases at J, with 22 bases between the two ends. Germline CDR1 SEHNR, CDR2 FQNEAQ (reference sequence). CDR3 length: 17 amino acids. This CDR3 is CASRPRTDNSVTDTQYF. CDR3 nucleotides: TGTGCCAGCAGACCCCGGACCGATAACTCTGTTACAGATACGCAGTATTTT.

This clonotype was detected only a few times. The CDR3 DNA reads TGTGCCAGCAGTTTATATTCTGACAGTTCCTACTATGGCTACACCTTC. Its translation is CASSLYSDSSYYGYTF. This chain uses TRBV27 with TRBJ1-2; D may be TRBD1 (5 bases). Germline values: CDR1 MNHEY, CDR2 SMNVEV (reference sequence). The CDR3 consists of 16 residues. Trimming left V 1 base short and J 3 bases short, with 15 bases between.

This clonotype has a count of ten or more. The V and J genes are TRBV2 and TRBJ2-2, with a possible D match to TRBD1 (5 bases). The germline V and J ends were trimmed by 2 bases and 2 bases, with 9 bases remaining between them. Germline V gene sequence: CDR1 SNHLY, CDR2 FYNNEI. The CDR3 totals 15 residues. CDR3 protein: CASSENRPNTGELFF. The CDR3 nucleotides are TGTGCCAGCAGTGAAAACAGGCCCAACACCGGGGAGCTGTTTTTT.

In its sample, this clonotype was seen many times. CDR3 residues: CASSYRITGNTEAFF. The DNA for the CDR3 is TGTGCCAGCAGTTACCGGATTACAGGGAACACTGAAGCTTTCTTT. The chain joins TRBV6-5 to TRBJ1-1, with D possibly being TRBD1 (5 bases). V gave up 2 bases and J gave up 1 base, with 11 bases separating them. Germline V gene data show CDR1 as MNHEY and CDR2 as SVGAGI. The CDR3 is made up of 15 amino acids.

In the case of this clonotype: Lacking the conserved final phenylalanine or tryptophan, this CDR3 likely reflects a read error. The rearrangement links TRBV5-5 to TRBJ1-6; 8 positions agree with TRBD1. V lost 3 bases and J lost 10; bases outside the gene matches: 9. CDR3 length: 15 residues. Per germline, CDR1 SGHKS and CDR2 YYEKEE (reference sequence). This CDR3 reads CASSWTGNFGSPLHS. In DNA form, the CDR3 reads TGTGCCAGCAGCTGGACAGGGAATTTCGGGTCACCCCTCCACTCT.

This clonotype was detected only a few times. The chain combines TRBV20-1 with TRBJ1-4; the match to TRBD1 covers 8 bases. The ends lost 6 bases at V and 7 bases at J; junction bases unmatched: 16. Per the germline V gene, CDR1 is DFQATT and CDR2 is SNEGSKA (reference sequence). CDR3 length: 16 residues. This CDR3 reads CSARTGSGSSGEKLFF. In nucleotides, the CDR3 is TGCAGTGCGAGGACAGGGTCCGGGTCGAGTGGTGAAAAACTGTTTTTT.

The J gene is TRBJ1-5, the V gene TRBV15, with a tentative D call TRBD1 (6 bases). This CDR3 is built from 14 residues. Trimming left V 6 bases short and J 9 bases short, with 18 bases between. The V gene's germline CDR1 is LNHNV and CDR2 YYDKDF (reference sequence). In nucleotides, the CDR3 is TGTGCCACCAGAGTGGCAGGGGACTTGGGGCCCCAGCATTTT. Translating gives CATRVAGDLGPQHF.